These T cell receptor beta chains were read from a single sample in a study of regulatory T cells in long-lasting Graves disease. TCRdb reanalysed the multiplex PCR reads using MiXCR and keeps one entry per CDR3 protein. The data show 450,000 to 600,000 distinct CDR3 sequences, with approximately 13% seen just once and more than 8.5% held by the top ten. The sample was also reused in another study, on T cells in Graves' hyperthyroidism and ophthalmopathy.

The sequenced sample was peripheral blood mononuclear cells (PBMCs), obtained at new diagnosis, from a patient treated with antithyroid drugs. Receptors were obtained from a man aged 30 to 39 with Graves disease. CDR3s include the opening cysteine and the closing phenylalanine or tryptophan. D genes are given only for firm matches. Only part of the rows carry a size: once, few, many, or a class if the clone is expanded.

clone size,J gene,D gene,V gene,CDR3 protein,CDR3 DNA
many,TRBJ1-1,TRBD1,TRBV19,CASSRGQGGAEAFF,TGTGCCAGTAGTAGGGGACAGGGGGGAGCTGAAGCTTTCTTT
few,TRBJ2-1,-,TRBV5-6,CASSSVRGRVYNEQFF,TGTGCCAGCAGCTCCGTCAGGGGTAGGGTTTACAATGAGCAGTTCTTC
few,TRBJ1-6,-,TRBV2,CASSETSAGNSPLHF,TGTGCCAGCAGTGAAACCTCAGCCGGAAATTCACCCCTCCACTTT
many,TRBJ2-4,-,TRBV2,CASSSGENIQYF,TGTGCCAGCAGCTCAGGGGAGAACATTCAGTACTTC
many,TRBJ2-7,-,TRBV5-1,CASRQTLPEGEQYF,TGCGCCAGCAGACAGACCCTACCGGAAGGCGAGCAGTACTTC
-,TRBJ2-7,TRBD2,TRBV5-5,CASTSEGSGSYEQYF,TGTGCCAGCACCTCGGAGGGGAGCGGGAGCTACGAGCAGTACTTC
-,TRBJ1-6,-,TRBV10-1,CASSESNSPLHF,TGCGCCAGCAGTGAAAGTAATTCACCCCTCCACTTT
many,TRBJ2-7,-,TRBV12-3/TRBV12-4,CASSAGSTSYEQYF,TGTGCCAGCAGCGCCGGGTCGACCTCCTACGAGCAGTACTTC
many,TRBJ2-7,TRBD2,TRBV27,CASSETGTSLEGEQYF,TGTGCCAGCAGTGAGACCGGGACTAGTCTGGAAGGCGAGCAGTACTTC
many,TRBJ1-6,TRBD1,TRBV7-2,CASSWDRESPLHF,TGTGCCAGCAGCTGGGACAGGGAGTCACCCCTCCACTTT
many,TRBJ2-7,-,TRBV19,CATSPVGYGEQYF,TGTGCCACCTCCCCGGTGGGGTACGGCGAGCAGTACTTC
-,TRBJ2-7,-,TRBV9,CASSVGPAEYEQYF,TGTGCCAGCAGCGTAGGGCCAGCGGAGTACGAGCAGTACTTC
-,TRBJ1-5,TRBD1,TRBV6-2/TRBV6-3,CASSSGTGDSQPQHF,TGTGCCAGCAGTTCCGGGACAGGGGATAGTCAGCCCCAGCATTTT
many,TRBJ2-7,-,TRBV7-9,CASSLGFRENEQYF,TGTGCCAGCAGCTTGGGGTTTCGGGAAAACGAGCAGTACTTC
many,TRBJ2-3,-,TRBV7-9,CASRGGSTDTQYF,TGTGCCAGCAGGGGTGGCAGCACAGATACGCAGTATTTT
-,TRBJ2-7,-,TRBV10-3,CAIMAGSEQYF,TGTGCCATCATGGCAGGGTCCGAGCAGTACTTC
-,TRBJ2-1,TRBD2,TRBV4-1,CASNQEGTSGRLRERFF,TGCGCCAGCAACCAAGAGGGGACTAGCGGGAGGCTCCGCGAGCGGTTCTTC
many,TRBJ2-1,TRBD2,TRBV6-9,CASSLTSGRRGYNEQFF,TGTGCCAGCAGTTTGACTAGCGGGAGACGGGGGTACAATGAGCAGTTCTTC
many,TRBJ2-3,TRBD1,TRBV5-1,CASSVDRGRADTQYF,TGCGCCAGCAGCGTCGACAGGGGGCGCGCAGATACGCAGTATTTT
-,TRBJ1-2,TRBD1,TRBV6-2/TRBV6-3,CASSQRQGKGYTF,TGTGCCAGCAGCCAAAGACAGGGGAAGGGCTACACCTTC
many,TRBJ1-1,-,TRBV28,CASSLTRVGTEAFF,TGTGCCAGCAGTTTAACCAGGGTGGGCACTGAAGCTTTCTTT
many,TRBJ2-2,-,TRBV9,CASSVGGPGELFF,TGTGCCAGCAGCGTAGGAGGGCCCGGGGAGCTGTTTTTT
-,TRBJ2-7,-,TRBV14,CASSGRDGAYEQYF,TGTGCCAGCAGCGGAAGGGACGGAGCCTACGAGCAGTACTTC
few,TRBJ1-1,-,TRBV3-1,CASSQEERQPNTEAFF,TGTGCCAGCAGCCAAGAAGAAAGACAGCCGAACACTGAAGCTTTCTTT
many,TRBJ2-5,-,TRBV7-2,CASSPSLGNQETQYF,TGTGCCAGCAGCCCCTCGCTCGGGAACCAAGAGACCCAGTACTTC
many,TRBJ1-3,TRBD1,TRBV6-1,CASSKGAPGNTIYF,TGTGCCAGCAGCAAGGGGGCTCCCGGAAACACCATATATTTT
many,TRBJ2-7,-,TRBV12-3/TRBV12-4,CASRGDTSYEQYF,TGTGCCAGCAGAGGCGACACCTCCTACGAGCAGTACTTC
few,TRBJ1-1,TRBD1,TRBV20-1,CSAPRGTVWNTEAFF,TGCAGTGCCCCTAGGGGGACAGTTTGGAACACTGAAGCTTTCTTT
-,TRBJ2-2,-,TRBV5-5,CASSLGTSGELFF,TGTGCCAGCAGCTTAGGGACCTCCGGGGAGCTGTTTTTT
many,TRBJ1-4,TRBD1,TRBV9,CASSPQTGKGEKLFF,TGTGCCAGCAGCCCCCAGACAGGGAAAGGTGAAAAACTGTTTTTT
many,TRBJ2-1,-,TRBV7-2,CASSSAWNEQFF,TGTGCCAGCAGCTCCGCTTGGAATGAGCAGTTCTTC
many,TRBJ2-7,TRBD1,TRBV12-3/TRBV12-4,CASNLQGAVEQYF,TGTGCCAGCAACTTACAGGGGGCTGTTGAGCAGTACTTC
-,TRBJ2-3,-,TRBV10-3,CAISDRAGRADTQYF,TGTGCCATCAGTGACCGGGCAGGTCGGGCAGATACGCAGTATTTT
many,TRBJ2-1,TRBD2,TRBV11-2,CASSLGSRGTYNEQFF,TGTGCCAGCAGCTTAGGCTCGCGGGGGACCTACAATGAGCAGTTCTTC
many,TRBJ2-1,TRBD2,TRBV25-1,CASSEGGDHEQFF,TGTGCCAGCAGTGAAGGGGGGGACCATGAGCAGTTCTTC
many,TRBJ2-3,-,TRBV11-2,CASSLGAGEADTQYF,TGTGCCAGCAGCTTGGGGGCAGGGGAGGCAGATACGCAGTATTTT
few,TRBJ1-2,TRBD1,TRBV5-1,CASSSPRTGNYGYTF,TGCGCCAGCAGTTCACCTCGGACAGGGAACTATGGCTACACCTTC
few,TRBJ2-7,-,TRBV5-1,CASSLVPEGGYEQYF,TGCGCCAGCAGCTTGGTCCCTGAGGGGGGATACGAGCAGTACTTC
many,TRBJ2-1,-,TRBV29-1,CSAEERTYNEQFF,TGCAGCGCGGAGGAGCGGACTTACAATGAGCAGTTCTTC
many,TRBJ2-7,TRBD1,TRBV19,CASSGRQGKTSSYEQYF,TGTGCCAGTAGTGGACGACAGGGGAAGACGTCTTCCTACGAGCAGTACTTC
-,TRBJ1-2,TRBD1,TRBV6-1,CASSAEPGGLRYGYTF,TGTGCCAGCAGTGCAGAACCAGGGGGTTTACGCTATGGCTACACCTTC
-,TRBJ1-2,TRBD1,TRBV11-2,CASSLAYPQGKHYGYTF,TGTGCCAGCAGCTTAGCTTATCCACAGGGGAAACACTATGGCTACACCTTC
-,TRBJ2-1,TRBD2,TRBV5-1,CASSWGLAGNNEQFF,TGCGCCAGCAGCTGGGGACTAGCGGGGAACAATGAGCAGTTCTTC
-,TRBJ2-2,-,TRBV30,CAWKKENTGELFF,TGTGCCTGGAAAAAGGAGAACACCGGGGAGCTGTTTTTT
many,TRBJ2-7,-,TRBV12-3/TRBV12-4,CASSPGSFGVGEQYF,TGTGCCAGCAGCCCGGGGAGTTTCGGGGTTGGCGAGCAGTACTTC
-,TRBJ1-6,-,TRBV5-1,CASSLEGTDHNSPLHF,TGCGCCAGCAGCTTGGAAGGGACGGACCATAATTCACCCCTCCACTTT
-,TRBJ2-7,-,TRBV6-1,CASSEKVRTYEQYF,TGTGCCAGCAGTGAAAAAGTCAGAACCTACGAGCAGTACTTC
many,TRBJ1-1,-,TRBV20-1,CSARARGGVGTEAFF,TGCAGTGCTAGAGCCCGGGGGGGGGTCGGCACTGAAGCTTTCTTT